This record looks at one T cell receptor beta chain sequence and its context. The data belong to a study of immune evolution from preneoplasia to lung adenocarcinoma. Between about 2014 and 2018, patients underwent resection in Japan or China. H&E slides confirmed each diagnosis, reviewed by two pathologists independently. Here immunoSEQ multiplex PCR was the method, and the copy in TCRdb shows in-frame clones only, minus some. The table records about 11,000 clones, more than 65% of them present only once. Germline values: CDR1 LNHDA, CDR2 SQIVND (reference sequence). Trimming removed 5 bases from V and 5 bases from J, with 12 bases in between. CDR3 size: 14 residues.

This sequence joins TRBV19 and TRBJ1-4, with D maybe TRBD1 (6 bases). This receptor was taken from a person aged 70 to 85 with lung adenocarcinoma. The sample comprised FFPE minimally invasive lung adenocarcinoma tissue. The CDR3 spells CASSPGQRNEKLFF. The DNA of the CDR3 is TGTGCCAGTAGTCCAGGACAGCGGAATGAAAAACTGTTTTTT.